Listed below are T cell receptor beta chains from one sample, sequenced in a study of HIV-infected children after antiretroviral therapy interruption. TCRdb used MiXCR to reprocess the 3' RACE reads, holding one entry per CDR3 protein. The sample yields under 50,000 distinct CDR3 sequences, 3.5% to 5% seen once. The source material was CD45RA+ CD4+ T cells from PBMCs, pooled from several time points, sampled from a donor given antiretroviral therapy, either interrupted or continuous. The receptor source for this set is a pool of human donors with HIV. CDR3s include the opening cysteine and the closing phenylalanine or tryptophan. D genes are given only for firm matches. Some rows mark clone size as missing; the rest say once, few, many or name a class of expanded clone.

clone_size	j_call	d_call	v_call	cdr3_aa	cdr3_nt
many	TRBJ2-3	TRBD2	TRBV5-4	CASSQSPGLAGEAQYF	TGTGCCAGCAGCCAGAGCCCGGGACTAGCGGGGGAGGCGCAGTATTTT
many	TRBJ1-1	-	TRBV7-2	CASSLLDTEAFF	TGTGCCAGCAGCTTACTGGACACTGAAGCTTTCTTT
many	TRBJ2-5	-	TRBV19	CASSIRGADTQYF	TGTGCCAGCAGTATACGGGGGGCTGACACCCAGTACTTT
few	TRBJ2-5	TRBD2	TRBV5-1	CASSYSGGARGETQYF	TGCGCCAGCAGCTACAGCGGGGGGGCTCGTGGGGAGACCCAGTACTTC
-	TRBJ1-1	-	TRBV5-1	CASSLSASANTEAFF	TGCGCCAGCAGCTTGAGCGCCAGCGCGAACACTGAAGCTTTCTTT
few	TRBJ2-6	-	TRBV7-3	CASSLTSQNVLTF	TGTGCCAGCAGCTTAACTTCGCAGAACGTCCTGACTTTC
many	TRBJ2-3	-	TRBV3-1	CASSPGTAGTDTQYF	TGTGCCAGCAGCCCGGGGACGGCCGGCACAGATACGCAGTATTTT
many	TRBJ2-2	TRBD1	TRBV2	CASKDRGPLSGELFF	TGTGCCAGCAAGGACAGGGGGCCCTTGAGCGGGGAGCTGTTTTTT
-	TRBJ2-5	TRBD2	TRBV30	CAWKPGLAGLVETQYF	TGTGCCTGGAAACCCGGACTAGCGGGGTTGGTAGAGACCCAGTACTTC
many	TRBJ2-3	TRBD1	TRBV10-3	CAIRPGTGVTDTQYF	TGTGCCATCCGCCCCGGGACAGGGGTCACAGATACGCAGTATTTT
many	TRBJ2-3	-	TRBV2	CATSVADTQYF	TGTGCCACCTCCGTGGCAGATACGCAGTATTTT
-	TRBJ1-1	-	TRBV5-1	CASTYTGNTEAFF	TGCGCCAGCACCTATACAGGGAACACTGAAGCTTTCTTT
many	TRBJ2-1	-	TRBV12-3/TRBV12-4	CASSPRGTRNLNEQFF	TGTGCCAGCAGTCCTAGAGGGACTCGCAACCTTAATGAGCAGTTCTTC
-	TRBJ1-5	-	TRBV21-1	CASSKSVTDSNQPQHF	TGTGCCAGCAGCAAATCAGTAACAGATAGCAATCAGCCCCAGCATTTT
-	TRBJ2-1	TRBD2	TRBV19	CASSIRPSGRDEQFF	TGTGCCAGTAGTATCAGGCCTAGCGGGAGGGATGAGCAGTTCTTC
few	TRBJ1-1	-	TRBV2	CASSPGTQNVGTEAFF	TGTGCCAGTTCCCCCGGGACCCAAAATGTAGGCACTGAAGCTTTCTTT
few	TRBJ2-7	-	TRBV20-1	CSALLLGVFGEQYF	TGCAGTGCCCTACTTCTCGGTGTTTTTGGCGAGCAGTACTTC
many	TRBJ1-5	-	TRBV10-2	CASSPGADQPQHF	TGCGCCAGCAGTCCGGGGGCGGATCAGCCCCAGCATTTT
many	TRBJ1-1	-	TRBV30	CAWSVGQGLTEAFF	TGTGCCTGGAGTGTAGGGCAGGGGCTCACTGAAGCTTTCTTT
few	TRBJ1-1	TRBD1	TRBV2	CATNWGQGEMGAFF	TGTGCCACGAATTGGGGACAGGGGGAAATGGGAGCTTTCTTT